This T cell receptor beta chain was found in a study of cytomegalovirus exposure and HLA in healthy donors. Findings and limits, study-wide: Researchers reportedly found TCR beta sequences accurately predicted most subjects' HLA-A and HLA-B alleles. Sequencing likely caused a cluster of highly shared sequence variants. Among the most significant clusters, several appeared linked to common viral pathogens in a later analysis. Earlier analysis looked at TCR beta V segments, and most were productive about 87% or about 30% of the time.

This clone was found a few times. What it binds is unknown. V lost 2 bases and J 4 bases, leaving 14 bases between the germline ends. Germline V CDR1 and CDR2: MDHEN, SYDVKM. This CDR3 is built from 16 residues. PCR amplification relied on 60 Vbeta primers (plus 13 Jbeta primers). Sequencing was performed with immunoSEQ multiplex PCR; in TCRdb, only in-frame clones are kept and a portion is missing. The top ten clones hold 1.5% to 1.9% of a sample with some 160,000 clones, around three quarters of them seen once. The receptor was isolated from a man in his forties in good health and CMV-seronegative. Sequenced sample: PBMCs. The chain recombines TRBV28 with TRBJ2-2; TRBD1 might be the D (6 bases). The CDR3 reads CASSLTGRQVTGELFF. DNA for the CDR3: TGTGCCAGCAGTTTAACAGGTCGACAGGTCACCGGGGAGCTGTTTTTT.